The 12 T cell receptor beta chains below all came from one sample that was sequenced in a study of cytomegalovirus exposure and HLA in healthy donors. 60 Vbeta and 13 Jbeta primers were used in PCR. TCRdb's table, derived via immunoSEQ multiplex PCR, lists solely in-frame clones and lacks some. Recorded for this sample: around 120,000 clones. Material: PBMCs. The receptors shown here come from a man younger than 35 in good health and CMV-seronegative.

A note on this clone: This sample also contains other DNA sequences that code for the same CDR3. The genes are TRBV5-4 and TRBJ2-2; 8 bases map to TRBD2. The CDR3 is 15 residues long. The trim removed 4 bases at V and 4 bases at J, leaving 6 bases unmatched. Germline V lookup: CDR1 SGHNT, CDR2 YYREEE (reference sequence). The CDR3 sequence: CASSPGLAGTGELFF. DNA for the CDR3: TGTGCCAGCAGCCCCGGACTAGCTGGCACCGGGGAGCTGTTTTTT.

V gene TRBV2 combines with J gene TRBJ1-5; D gene unclear. CDR3 size: 14 residues. The germline V gene has CDR1 SNHLY and CDR2 FYNNEI. The germline V and J ends were trimmed by 3 bases and 4 bases, with 10 bases remaining between them. The CDR3 DNA reads as TGTGCCAGCAGTGACCACAAGATAAATCAGCCCCAGCATTTT. Amino acid sequence: CASSDHKINQPQHF. The variable domain in full, with the rest retrieved from reference TRBV2 and TRBJ1-5, is EPEVTQTPSHQVTQMGQEVILRCVPISNHLYFYWYRQILGQKVEFLVSFYNNEISEKSEIFDDQFSVERPDGSNFTLKIRSTKLEDSAMYFCASSDHKINQPQHFGDGTRLSIL.

DNA of the CDR3: TGTGCCAGCAGCTCATGGACAGGGGGCAACCCAGATACGCAGTATTTT. This sequence encodes CASSSWTGGNPDTQYF. This chain links TRBV11-2 with TRBJ2-3; 11 positions agree with TRBD1. The CDR3 sequence is 16 residues long. The germline V gene has CDR1 SGHAT and CDR2 FQNNGV. Germline trimming cut 4 bases from V and 4 bases from J; bases unmatched to any gene: 7.

The chain couples TRBV5-8 to TRBJ1-2; unclear D gene. The germline V gene has CDR1 SGHTS and CDR2 YDEGEE. With 1 base removed from V and 8 bases from J, the gap between germline ends came to 3 bases. The CDR3 is 10 residues long. CDR3 bases: TGTGCCAGCAGCTTGCGGGGCTACACCTTC. Translating it yields CASSLRGYTF.

The chain uses TRBV13 and TRBJ2-1, with D possibly matching TRBD2 (6 bases). CDR1 and CDR2 (germline): PRHDT, FYEKMQ (reference sequence). CDR3 length: 14 residues. The V and J ends lost 3 bases and 8 bases respectively, with 14 bases between them. CDR3 nucleotides: TGTGCCAGCAGCTTCGGGCGGGATTTGTATGAGCAGTTCTTC. Residues: CASSFGRDLYEQFF.

This chain connects TRBV11-2 to TRBJ2-1; 7 positions match TRBD2. CDR1 and CDR2 from the germline V gene are SGHAT and FQNNGV. This CDR3 contains 15 residues. V shed 1 base and J 4 bases; nucleotides not matched to a gene: 4. CDR3 in DNA: TGTGCCAGCAGCTTAGCAGCGGGAATTTACAATGAGCAGTTCTTC. It is translated as CASSLAAGIYNEQFF. The variable domain in full, completed from reference TRBV11-2 and TRBJ2-1, reads EAGVAQSPRYKIIEKRQSVAFWCNPISGHATLYWYQQILGQGPKLLIQFQNNGVVDDSQLPKDRFSAERLKGVDSTLKIQPAKLEDSAVYLCASSLAAGIYNEQFFGPGTRLTVL.

This chain connects TRBV10-1 to TRBJ1-6; D unclear. Trimming stripped 8 bases from V and 7 bases from J, with 15 bases between. CDR1 WNHNN and CDR2 SYGVQD come from the germline V gene (reference sequence). This CDR3 is built from 14 residues. This CDR3 is CASGRRVKNSPLHF. The CDR3 region has the DNA TGCGCCAGCGGGAGACGAGTTAAGAATTCACCCCTCCACTTT.

The rearrangement uses TRBV2 and TRBJ2-3, with 8 nucleotides matching TRBD2. This CDR3 contains 16 residues. Trimming at V came to 1 base and at J to 3 bases, leaving 6 bases not matched to a gene. CDR1 and CDR2 from the germline V gene are SNHLY and FYNNEI. CDR3 in DNA: TGTGCCAGCAGTGAAGAGGCTAGCGGGCTTACAGATACGCAGTATTTT. It specifies CASSEEASGLTDTQYF.

The V gene is TRBV5-1, the J gene TRBJ2-2; 9 bases are shared with TRBD2. Trimming removed 0 bases from V and 2 bases from J; junction bases left unmatched: 2. Germline V gene data show CDR1 as SGHRS and CDR2 as YFSETQ. The CDR3 totals 16 residues. DNA for the CDR3: TGCGCCAGCAGCTTGGGCCTAGCGGGAAACACCGGGGAGCTGTTTTTT. It encodes CASSLGLAGNTGELFF.

The chain joins TRBV21-1 to TRBJ1-4. TRBV21-1 is a known pseudogene. This CDR3 has 16 residues. The DNA for the CDR3 is TGTGCCAGCAGCAAAGCGCCAGGAGGGCATTGGGAAAAACTGTTTTTT. As protein: CASSKAPGGHWEKLFF.

The chain joins TRBV27 to TRBJ2-5, with a possible D match to TRBD2 (5 bases). Germline CDR1 reads MNHEY; CDR2 reads SMNVEV (reference sequence). V was cut by 9 bases and J by 4 bases, with 21 bases left in between. This CDR3 has 15 residues. Here the CDR3 reads CASREDWDGGETQYF. The CDR3 DNA follows: TGTGCCAGTCGAGAGGATTGGGATGGAGGAGAGACCCAGTACTTC.

The chain couples TRBV6-5 to TRBJ2-6; the D gene is possibly TRBD1 (5 bases). V was pared by 2 bases and J by 0 bases, with 8 bases between. This CDR3 has 16 residues. Germline CDR1 and CDR2: MNHEY and SVGAGI. In DNA, the CDR3 is TGTGCCAGCAGTTACGCAACAGGCTCTGGGGCCAACGTCCTGACTTTC. As protein: CASSYATGSGANVLTF.